This T cell receptor (beta chain) was found in a study of CXCR3-negative and CXCR3-positive naive CD8 T cells. Study-wide results and limits: For CXCR3-positive naive cells, TRB CDR3s were more hydrophobic than those of CXCR3-negative naive cells.

Researchers prepared the TRB cDNA libraries using 5' RACE with UMI labels. TCRdb reprocessed the 5' RACE reads and stores each CDR3 protein as one record, lacking DNA. The specimen's table records some 8,000 distinct CDR3 sequences. From germline, CDR1 is MDHEN and CDR2 SYDVKM. This CDR3 has 14 amino acids. Points on this clonotype: Its antigen is as yet unknown.

This chain joins TRBV28 and TRBJ2-1; the TCRdb call, TRBD1, lacks DNA for checking. Sequences were obtained from naive CXCR3- CD8+ T cells from blood. Described subset: CD45RO-CCR7+CD27+CD95- naive CD8+ T cells lacking CXCR3 (TNR3-). This receptor was identified in a human donor in good health. Some clones in this sample may be carry-over from other donors' samples. The CDR3 sequence: CASQLQGSYNEQFF. The full variable domain, rest sourced from reference TRBV28 and TRBJ2-1, is DVKVTQSSRYLVKRTGEKVFLECVQDMDHENMFWYRQDPGLGLRLIYFSYDVKMKEKGDIPEGYSVSREKKERFSLILESASTNQTSMYLCASQLQGSYNEQFFGPGTRLTVL.